The 4 T cell receptor beta chains below all came from one sample that was sequenced in a study of blood T cell repertoires in COVID-19. This table comes from immunoSEQ multiplex PCR, and its TCRdb copy is limited to in-frame clones, with some not included. This sample has around 200,000 clones; approximately 80% occur once, and the top ten carry 5.5% to 8%. The specimen sequenced was peripheral blood. These receptors originate from a woman between 40 and 55 years old with COVID-19, enrolled during active disease.

The chain uses TRBV7-8 and TRBJ2-7; unclear D gene. Germline lookup yields CDR1 SGHVS and CDR2 FQNEAQ. Trimming left V 4 bases short and J 0 bases short, with 13 bases between. The CDR3 length is 15 residues. The CDR3 loop is CASSSYWRSSYEQYF. As DNA, the CDR3 is TGTGCCAGCAGCTCCTACTGGCGGAGCTCCTACGAGCAGTACTTC.

The gene calls are TRBV7-9 and TRBJ1-2; D perhaps matches TRBD1 (5 bases). V lost 1 base and J 1 base, leaving 7 bases between the germline ends. CDR3 length: 14 amino acids. Germline lookup yields CDR1 SEHNR and CDR2 FQNEAQ (reference sequence). The CDR3 is CASSLVQGNYGYTF. CDR3 DNA sequence: TGTGCCAGCAGCTTAGTTCAGGGTAACTATGGCTACACCTTC.

This rearrangement joins TRBV2 to TRBJ1-1, with TRBD1 as a possible D gene (5 bases). Per the germline V gene, CDR1 is SNHLY and CDR2 is FYNNEI. The germline V and J ends were trimmed by 2 bases and 4 bases, with 14 bases remaining between them. This CDR3 region has 15 residues. Written as DNA, the CDR3 is TGTGCCAGCAGTGAAAAAAGGATCGGGGGCACTGAAGCTTTCTTT. The encoded protein is CASSEKRIGGTEAFF.

DNA of the CDR3: TGTGCAGCTAGGACTAGCGGGAGGAGACATGAGCAGTTCTTC. It encodes CAARTSGRRHEQFF. This chain connects TRBV19 to TRBJ2-1; TRBD2 aligns across 14 bases. This CDR3 is built from 14 residues. CDR1 is LNHDA and CDR2 is SQIVND in the germline V gene (reference sequence). The full variable domain, its missing parts supplied by reference TRBV19 and TRBJ2-1, is DGGITQSPKYLFRKEGQNVTLSCEQNLNHDAMYWYRQDPGQGLRLIYYSQIVNDFQKGDIAEGYSVSREKKESFPLTVTSAQKNPTAFYLCAARTSGRRHEQFFGPGTRLTVL.